This TCR beta chain was identified in a study of siplizumab effects on memory and regulatory T cells. Sequenced by immunoSEQ multiplex PCR; TCRdb stores in-frame clones only, minus some. This table holds some 110,000 clones, more than 85% found once. Study observations and caveats: Naive T cells seemed more diverse than memory cells and seemed major alloresponse contributors.

Concerning this clone itself: Its antigen is unknown.

This CDR3 region has 15 residues. The V end lost 3 bases, the J end lost 4 bases, and 13 bases lay between the germline ends. The germline CDR1 and CDR2 sequences are SGHTA and FQGTGA. This sequence joins TRBV7-3 and TRBJ2-1, with D perhaps matching TRBD2 (6 bases). The specimen was Tregs sorted from blood. This receptor was taken from a human donor in good health. This chain's CDR3 is CASSFSAGYYNEQFF. DNA of the CDR3: TGTGCCAGCAGCTTCTCAGCGGGCTATTACAATGAGCAGTTCTTC.